The 32 T cell receptor beta chains given below trace back to one sample, sequenced in a study of response to subunit inactivated influenza vaccine. TCRdb redid the calling of the RT-PCR reads with MiXCR, one entry per CDR3 protein. The sample lists 300,000 to 350,000 distinct CDR3 sequences; 22% were seen once. The specimen was PBMCs from blood, collected approximately 22 months after vaccination. Receptors originate from a man in his fifties or sixties who received an inactivated influenza vaccine.

J is TRBJ2-7 and V is TRBV29-1, with D possibly TRBD1 on 5 matching bases. CDR1 and CDR2 (germline): SQVTM, ANQGSEA. V gave up 1 base and J gave up 6 bases, with 10 bases separating them. CDR3 length equals 12 residues. CDR3: CSVEVIGAEQYF. CDR3 nucleotide sequence: TGCAGCGTTGAAGTTATTGGGGCCGAGCAGTACTTC.

Only a few counts were recorded for this clonotype. The chain recombines TRBV7-9 with TRBJ2-6; D is undetermined. The CDR3 has 15 amino acids. The germline gives CDR1 SEHNR, CDR2 FQNEAQ (reference sequence). V lost 3 bases, J lost 0 bases, and 6 bases lay in between. The CDR3, as DNA: TGTGCCAGCAGCTTGTGGATCTCTGGGGCCAACGTCCTGACTTTC. As protein: CASSLWISGANVLTF.

CDR3 sequence: CASSLTRLGIHQPQHF. The CDR3 nucleotides are TGTGCCAGCAGTTTGACTCGGTTAGGAATCCATCAGCCCCAGCATTTT. The chain has TRBV6-2 or TRBV6-3 and TRBJ1-5; D gene uncertain. The V gene's germline CDR1 is MNHEY and CDR2 SVGEGT. The ends were cut back, 4 bases at V and 5 bases at J, with 18 bases in the middle. This CDR3 spans 16 amino acids.

This clonotype turned up a few times. The chain recombines TRBV2 with TRBJ2-7; TRBD1 matches at 9 bases. The CDR3 is made up of 15 amino acids. Germline V CDR1 and CDR2: SNHLY, FYNNEI. V was clipped by 8 bases and J by 1 base; unmatched bases: 9. The CDR3 DNA sequence: TGTGCCAGCGGGAATCCGGGACAGGGATCCTACGAGCAGTACTTC. This sequence encodes CASGNPGQGSYEQYF.

The chain is built from TRBV6-1 and TRBJ2-7, with 7 positions matching TRBD1. The CDR3 loop spans 13 amino acids. V was clipped by 9 bases and J by 1 base; unmatched bases: 6. CDR1 is MNHNS, CDR2 SASEGT, per germline. The CDR3 DNA follows: TGTGCCAGTATCCGACAGGGATCCTACGAGCAGTACTTC. Translation: CASIRQGSYEQYF.

The J gene is TRBJ2-7, the V gene TRBV28; 7 positions agree with TRBD1. The CDR3 runs to 14 residues. After removal of 6 bases from V and 2 bases from J, the junction contained 7 bases not matched to a gene. The germline V gene has CDR1 MDHEN and CDR2 SYDVKM. The CDR3 region has the DNA TGTGCCAGCAGCCAACAGGGGACCACCTACGAGCAGTACTTC. It yields the protein CASSQQGTTYEQYF.

This chain connects TRBV15 to TRBJ2-1; D gene ambiguous. Trimming cost V 5 bases and J 0 bases, with 14 bases left between them. The CDR3 consists of 16 residues. Per germline, CDR1 LNHNV and CDR2 YYDKDF (reference sequence). CDR3 nucleotide sequence: TGTGCCACCAGCTCGGATGGTAGTATCTCCTACAATGAGCAGTTCTTC. It encodes CATSSDGSISYNEQFF.

This clonotype has just a few counts. The chain uses TRBV7-9 and TRBJ1-5; a weak D match, TRBD1 (5 bases). Germline loops: CDR1 SEHNR, CDR2 FQNEAQ (reference sequence). Trimming took off 5 bases at V and 7 bases at J, with 15 bases between the two ends. This CDR3 spans 14 amino acids. CDR3 region: CASSAGGGDQPQHF. In DNA form, the CDR3 reads TGTGCCAGCAGCGCCGGTGGTGGGGACCAGCCCCAGCATTTT. Looking up the rest from reference TRBV7-9 and TRBJ1-5 gives the full variable domain: DTGVSQNPRHKITKRGQNVTFRCDPISEHNRLYWYRQTLGQGPEFLTYFQNEAQLEKSRLLSDRFSAERPKGSFSTLEIQRTEQGDSAMYLCASSAGGGDQPQHFGDGTRLSIL.

The rearrangement links TRBV12-3 or TRBV12-4 to TRBJ2-3; tentative D call: TRBD2 (7 bases). The CDR3 runs 14 residues. Trimming took off 10 bases at V and 3 bases at J, with 17 bases between the two ends. In nucleotides, the CDR3 is TGTGCCACACGCTGGGGGGGCGGGACAGATACGCAGTATTTT. This encodes CATRWGGGTDTQYF.

CDR3 loop: CASSLRLAGDGEQYF. The CDR3 bases are TGTGCCAGCAGTTTACGACTAGCGGGAGATGGCGAGCAGTACTTC. The chain links TRBV12-3 or TRBV12-4 to TRBJ2-7; the match to TRBD2 covers 12 bases. This CDR3 comprises 15 residues. Trimming cost V 2 bases and J 6 bases; bases outside gene matches: 5.

This clonotype was observed a handful of times. This chain links TRBV25-1 with TRBJ2-1; maybe TRBD2 (6 bases). This CDR3 has 14 amino acids. Germline V gene sequence: CDR1 MGHDK, CDR2 SYGVNS. Trimming cost V 5 bases and J 9 bases, with 17 bases left between them. The CDR3 region has the DNA TGTGCCAGCAGTTCGACGGGAGTATCGGGTGAGCAGTTCTTC. It encodes CASSSTGVSGEQFF.

This clonotype was found a few times. V and J are TRBV28 and TRBJ2-1, with 9 nucleotides matching TRBD2. Germline-derived CDR1 and CDR2 are MDHEN and SYDVKM. After removal of 4 bases from V and 4 bases from J, the junction contained 8 bases not matched to a gene. The CDR3 runs 16 residues. The CDR3, as DNA: TGTGCCAGCAGTTGGACCTTTAGCGGGGGTTACAATGAGCAGTTCTTC. This codes for CASSWTFSGGYNEQFF.

This clonotype was observed a handful of times. This rearrangement joins TRBV18 to TRBJ1-1, with TRBD1 as a possible D gene (5 bases). The CDR3 runs to 14 residues. The V end lost 1 base, the J end lost 4 bases, and 10 bases lay between the germline ends. Germline CDR1 is KGHSH and CDR2 is LQKENI. CDR3 sequence reads: CASSPLDSFTEAFF. The CDR3 nucleotides read TGTGCCAGCTCACCACTTGACAGCTTCACTGAAGCTTTCTTT.

The rearrangement joins TRBV24-1 to TRBJ1-1; 7 bases fit TRBD1. Trimming cost V 6 bases and J 4 bases; bases outside gene matches: 4. The CDR3 length is 13 residues. Germline V gene data show CDR1 as KGHDR and CDR2 as SFDVKD. CDR3 nucleotides: TGTGCCACCAGTACAGGGGCGGGCACTGAAGCTTTCTTT. This encodes CATSTGAGTEAFF.

This clonotype was seen more than once but under ten times. The chain uses TRBV7-9 and TRBJ2-1; D gene uncertain. The CDR3 has 16 residues. Trimming pared 2 bases from V and 5 bases from J, leaving 16 bases between. Germline V CDR1 and CDR2: SEHNR, FQNEAQ (reference sequence). The CDR3: CASSLPHRISNNEQFF. The CDR3 DNA is TGTGCCAGCAGCTTACCCCACCGCATTAGCAACAATGAGCAGTTCTTC.

The chain has TRBV12-5 and TRBJ2-1; D gene unclear. V lost 2 bases, J lost 0 bases, and 8 bases lay in between. The CDR3 length is 15 residues. Germline assignment: CDR1 LGHNT and CDR2 FRNRAP. In DNA, the CDR3 is TGTGCTAGTGGTTTGAGCGCTGACTCCTACAATGAGCAGTTCTTC. Translating gives CASGLSADSYNEQFF.

This clonotype was counted between two and nine times. V usage is TRBV2 and J usage is TRBJ1-1; weak D call: TRBD1 (5 bases). Trimming shortened V by 6 bases and J by 5 bases, and 16 bases separated the two germline ends. Germline CDR1 SNHLY, CDR2 FYNNEI. This CDR3 comprises 14 residues. The CDR3 bases are TGTGCCAGCAGGGGCAGGGTTGATTTTACTGAAGCTTTCTTT. It yields the protein CASRGRVDFTEAFF.

This clonotype was counted a few times. The J gene is TRBJ2-1, the V gene TRBV7-2; D gene uncertain. The germline V gene has CDR1 SGHTA and CDR2 FQGNSA. There are 15 residues in the CDR3. V was shortened by 4 bases and J by 5 bases, with 15 bases between the two germline ends. This CDR3 is CASSWRRPTDNEQFF. CDR3 DNA: TGTGCCAGCAGCTGGAGACGGCCCACTGACAATGAGCAGTTCTTC.

This clonotype was found many times. A junction end diverges from the germline sequence, so it may reflect a read error. V usage is TRBV7-7 and J usage is TRBJ2-3, with D hard to call. The length of the CDR3 is 14 residues. Looked up from germline, CDR1 is SSHAT and CDR2 is FNYEAQ (reference sequence). Written as DNA, the CDR3 is TGTGCTAGCAGCTTGGACGGGCTGATGAATACGCAGTATTTT. Amino acid sequence: CASSLDGLMNTQYF.

This clonotype was recorded a few times. One junction end does not reproduce the germline sequence, and a read error may be involved. V is TRBV12-3 or TRBV12-4 and J is TRBJ2-1; 10 positions agree with TRBD1. This CDR3 comprises 15 residues. The DNA for the CDR3 is TGTGCCAGCACCTCTGGGACAGGGGCTTACAATGGGCAGTTCTTC. Translating it yields CASTSGTGAYNGQFF.

The chain recombines TRBV6-2 or TRBV6-3 with TRBJ2-1, with D possibly TRBD1 on 5 matching bases. There are 15 residues in the CDR3. Trimming took off 5 bases at V and 8 bases at J, with 19 bases between the two ends. Germline V gene sequence: CDR1 MNHEY, CDR2 SVGEGT. CDR3 sequence: CASSPGRLNVDEQFF. The CDR3 DNA reads as TGTGCCAGCAGTCCAGGGCGACTGAATGTCGATGAGCAGTTCTTC.

This clonotype came up a few times. V usage is TRBV6-2 or TRBV6-3 and J usage is TRBJ1-5, with D tentatively TRBD1 (5 bases). This CDR3 is 14 amino acids long. Germline CDR1 and CDR2: MNHEY and SVGEGT. Trimming pared 8 bases from V and 4 bases from J, leaving 15 bases between. The CDR3 loop is CASLPDSPNQPQHF. CDR3 nucleotides: TGTGCCAGCCTTCCCGACAGCCCGAATCAGCCCCAGCATTTT.

This clonotype was counted between two and nine times. This chain joins TRBV2 and TRBJ1-2, with D possibly matching TRBD1 (5 bases). Germline V CDR1 and CDR2: SNHLY, FYNNEI. The V end was cut by 7 bases, the J end by 4 bases, with 16 bases between. The CDR3 loop spans 14 amino acids. CDR3 sequence reads: CASKPAGRGYGYTF. The CDR3, as DNA: TGTGCCAGCAAGCCGGCAGGGCGCGGCTATGGCTACACCTTC.

This clonotype was counted only a few times. The V and J genes are TRBV12-3 or TRBV12-4 and TRBJ2-7; the D is unclear. The CDR3 consists of 13 residues. The V gene lost 5 bases and the J gene lost 6 bases, with 14 bases spanning the gap. The CDR3 is CASSTGRVGEQYF. CDR3 DNA: TGTGCCAGCAGTACCGGGCGCGTGGGCGAGCAGTACTTC.

This clonotype was detected a few times. The rearrangement joins TRBV20-1 to TRBJ2-3; D is uncertain. Germline CDR1 and CDR2: DFQATT and SNEGSKA (reference sequence). The CDR3 contains 14 residues. Between the trimmed V and J ends, which lost 4 bases and 2 bases, there was a span of 13 bases. For the CDR3, the DNA is TGCAGTGCTATCCGGCTAGTAATCACAGATACGCAGTATTTT. The encoded protein is CSAIRLVITDTQYF.

The rearrangement joins TRBV5-1 to TRBJ2-3, with D perhaps TRBD1 (5 bases). Germline V gives CDR1 SGHRS, CDR2 YFSETQ. The CDR3 totals 15 residues. Trimming removed 9 bases from V and 1 base from J, with 18 bases in between. CDR3 protein: CATRQKAGGTDTQYF. The CDR3, as DNA: TGCGCCACCAGACAGAAGGCCGGAGGCACAGATACGCAGTATTTT.

Only a few counts were recorded for this clonotype. The chain carries TRBV12-3 or TRBV12-4 and TRBJ2-1; 7 bases fit TRBD2. Trimming cost V 4 bases and J 8 bases; bases outside gene matches: 5. The CDR3 runs 13 residues. CDR3 amino acids: CASSSTTSHEQFF. The CDR3 DNA reads TGTGCCAGCAGTTCCACGACTAGCCATGAGCAGTTCTTC.

This clonotype was seen many times. This chain uses TRBV20-1 with TRBJ1-1, with TRBD1 matching 8 bases. Germline CDR1 and CDR2: DFQATT and SNEGSKA (reference sequence). The CDR3 is made up of 12 amino acids. J lost 1 base, V lost 5 bases, and 0 bases had no gene match. The CDR3 coding sequence is TGCAGTGCTGGACAGGGGAACACTGAAGCTTTCTTT. Its protein product is CSAGQGNTEAFF.

The V gene is TRBV3-1, the J gene TRBJ2-7; D unresolved. This CDR3 contains 13 residues. Germline CDR1 is LGHDT and CDR2 is YNNKEL (reference sequence). V shed 0 bases and J shed 3 bases, with 6 bases lying between them. As DNA, the CDR3 is TGTGCCAGCAGCCAAGAATCGGTCTACGAGCAGTACTTC. Its translation: CASSQESVYEQYF.

CDR3: CASSEGIGGYTF. In DNA form, the CDR3 reads TGTGCCAGCAGCGAAGGTATAGGTGGCTACACCTTC. The gene calls are TRBV14 and TRBJ1-2; D call uncertain. The germline V gene encodes CDR1 SGHDN and CDR2 FVKESK. The CDR3 is 12 amino acids. V lost 5 bases, J lost 7 bases, and 11 bases lay in between.

This clonotype was seen repeatedly, ten times or more. This chain connects TRBV6-5 to TRBJ1-2; the match to TRBD1 covers 8 bases. This CDR3 is 17 amino acids long. V lost 1 base and J lost 4; bases outside the gene matches: 11. The germline V gene has CDR1 MNHEY and CDR2 SVGAGI. DNA of the CDR3: TGTGCCAGCAGTTACTGGGACCGGGACAGGAACCTCTATGGCTACACCTTC. Encoded protein: CASSYWDRDRNLYGYTF.

The gene calls are TRBV27 and TRBJ2-1, with D perhaps matching TRBD2 (6 bases). CDR3 length: 12 residues. Germline V gene data show CDR1 as MNHEY and CDR2 as SMNVEV (reference sequence). Trimming removed 3 bases at V and 13 bases at J, with 13 bases between. CDR3 sequence (DNA): TGTGCCAGCAGTTTCCGGGGGTCCCAACAGTTCTTC. This codes for CASSFRGSQQFF.